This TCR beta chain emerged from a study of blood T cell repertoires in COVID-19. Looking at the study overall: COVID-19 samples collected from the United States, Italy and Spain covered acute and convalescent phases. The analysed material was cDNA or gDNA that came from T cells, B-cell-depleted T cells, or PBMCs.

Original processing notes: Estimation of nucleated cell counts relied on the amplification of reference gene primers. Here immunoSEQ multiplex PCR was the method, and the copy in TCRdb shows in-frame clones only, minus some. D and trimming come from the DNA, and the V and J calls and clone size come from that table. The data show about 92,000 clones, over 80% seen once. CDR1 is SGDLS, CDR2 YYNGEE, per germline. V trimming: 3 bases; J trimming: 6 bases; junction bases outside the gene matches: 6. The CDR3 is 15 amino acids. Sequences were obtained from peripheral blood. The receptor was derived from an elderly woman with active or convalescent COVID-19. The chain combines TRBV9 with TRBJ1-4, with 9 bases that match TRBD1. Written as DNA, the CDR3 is TGTGCCAGCAGCGCCGACAGGGGGATTTATGAAAAACTGTTTTTT. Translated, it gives CASSADRGIYEKLFF.